What follows are 13 T cell receptor beta chains derived from one specimen sequenced in a study of spatial heterogeneity in lung cancer. TCRdb reprocessed the 5' RACE reads with MiXCR, giving one entry per CDR3 protein. The sample lists tens of thousands of distinct CDR3 sequences; around 5.5% were seen once. Time point noted: sample taken at primary tumor resection. Unsorted samples of tumor, nontumor lung or frozen PBMC had their whole RNA sequenced. The material sequenced was PBMCs, taken at surgery. The source is a female donor with early-stage non-small cell lung cancer.

This clonotype was found many times. The chain recombines TRBV2 with TRBJ2-4, with D unclear. The CDR3 is 14 residues long. Germline CDR1 is SNHLY and CDR2 is FYNNEI. Trimming took off 1 base at V and 3 bases at J, with 7 bases between the two ends. The CDR3 sequence: CASSEGHDKNIQYF. CDR3 in DNA: TGTGCCAGCAGTGAAGGACACGACAAAAACATTCAGTACTTC.

In this sample, this clonotype turned up many times. The J gene is TRBJ1-5, the V gene TRBV7-2, with a weak D call TRBD1 (5 bases). CDR3 size: 13 residues. V was shortened by 1 base and J by 9 bases, with 10 bases between the two germline ends. The germline CDR1 and CDR2 sequences are SGHTA and FQGNSA. CDR3 sequence (DNA): TGTGCCAGCAGCTTAGGGGGGATAGCGCCCCAGCATTTT. Its translation is CASSLGGIAPQHF. Using reference TRBV7-2 and TRBJ1-5 for the parts outside the CDR3, the full variable domain is GAGVSQSPSNKVTEKGKDVELRCDPISGHTALYWYRQSLGQGLEFLIYFQGNSAPDKSGLPSDRFSAERTGGSVSTLTIQRTQQEDSAVYLCASSLGGIAPQHFGDGTRLSIL.

This clonotype was seen ten or more times. This chain links TRBV11-2 with TRBJ2-2; weak D call: TRBD1 (5 bases). V lost 3 bases and J lost 3, with 5 bases in between. CDR3 size: 13 residues. Germline lookup yields CDR1 SGHAT and CDR2 FQNNGV. Written as DNA, the CDR3 is TGTGCCAGCAGCTTGACAGACACCGGGGAGCTGTTTTTT. Translation: CASSLTDTGELFF.

This clonotype was counted between two and nine times. The chain is built from TRBV4-1 and TRBJ2-5, with 9 bases matching TRBD2. V lost 1 base, J lost 5 bases, and 11 bases stayed unmatched. The germline V gene has CDR1 MGHRA and CDR2 YSYEKL. CDR3 length equals 17 residues. As DNA, the CDR3 is TGCGCCAGCAGCCAAGTGTCTAGCGGGGTCTTGGGGGAGACCCAGTACTTC. Its translation is CASSQVSSGVLGETQYF.

At least ten counts were recorded for this clonotype. The V call is TRBV6-1, the J call TRBJ2-1, with 8 positions matching TRBD2. The junction had 12 bases not matched to a gene; V was cut back by 8 bases and J by 3 bases. The CDR3 extends over 16 amino acids. The germline gives CDR1 MNHNS, CDR2 SASEGT. Written as DNA, the CDR3 is TGTGCCAGCCTATCTAGCCTCCGGGGGGGCTACAATGAGCAGTTCTTC. Residues: CASLSSLRGGYNEQFF.

V usage is TRBV28 and J usage is TRBJ1-2; no clear D gene. Trimming pared 7 bases from V and 5 bases from J, leaving 14 bases between. This CDR3 has 13 amino acids. Germline V lookup: CDR1 MDHEN, CDR2 SYDVKM. The DNA for the CDR3 is TGTGCCAGCACCCCAGACACCTATTATGGCTACACCTTC. Protein product: CASTPDTYYGYTF.

The table lists this clonotype with a few counts. The chain joins TRBV20-1 to TRBJ1-5; D ambiguous. Trimming cost V 1 base and J 6 bases, with 10 bases left between them. Per germline, CDR1 DFQATT and CDR2 SNEGSKA (reference sequence). This CDR3 is built from 13 residues. The DNA of the CDR3 is TGCAGTGCTAGAGGCAGAGGGAGTCAGCCCCAGCATTTT. Encoded protein: CSARGRGSQPQHF.

This rearrangement joins TRBV7-9 to TRBJ1-1; TRBD1 is a possible D gene (6 bases). CDR1 is SEHNR, CDR2 FQNEAQ, per germline (reference sequence). This CDR3 comprises 17 residues. Trimming stripped 2 bases from V and 2 bases from J, with 18 bases between. In DNA form, the CDR3 reads TGTGCCAGCAGCTTATTTTCACTCGGGGGGCTCAACACTGAAGCTTTCTTT. It is translated as CASSLFSLGGLNTEAFF.

The chain is built from TRBV11-2 and TRBJ1-1; perhaps TRBD1 as D (5 bases). Germline V gives CDR1 SGHAT, CDR2 FQNNGV. There are 14 residues in the CDR3. Trimming cost V 7 bases and J 3 bases, with 15 bases left between them. The CDR3 DNA is TGTGCCAGCACCCGGGGGGTTTTATACACTGAAGCTTTCTTT. Its protein is CASTRGVLYTEAFF.

This clonotype was detected many times. This chain uses TRBV10-3 with TRBJ2-2; the D gene is possibly TRBD1 (5 bases). Germline V lookup: CDR1 ENHRY, CDR2 SYGVKD. CDR3 length: 12 amino acids. V was trimmed by 6 bases and J by 5 bases, leaving 7 bases between them. The CDR3 reads CAIRTGTGELFF. CDR3 coding DNA: TGTGCCATCAGAACAGGAACCGGGGAGCTGTTTTTT.

At least ten counts were recorded for this clonotype. This chain links TRBV7-8 with TRBJ2-7, with D hard to call. V dropped 0 bases and J dropped 3 bases, with 3 bases sitting between them. Germline loops: CDR1 SGHVS, CDR2 FQNEAQ. This CDR3 comprises 12 residues. This chain's CDR3 is CASSLANYEQYF. The CDR3 nucleotides read TGTGCCAGCAGCTTAGCCAACTACGAGCAGTACTTC.

In this sample, this clonotype turned up a few times. The rearrangement joins TRBV11-2 to TRBJ1-6, with D uncertain. This CDR3 spans 15 amino acids. Trimming left V 1 base short and J 0 bases short, with 4 bases between. The germline V gene encodes CDR1 SGHAT and CDR2 FQNNGV. CDR3 sequence (DNA): TGTGCCAGCAGCTTAGCTAGCTCCTATAATTCACCCCTCCACTTT. Protein sequence: CASSLASSYNSPLHF. The full variable domain, its missing parts supplied by reference TRBV11-2 and TRBJ1-6, is EAGVAQSPRYKIIEKRQSVAFWCNPISGHATLYWYQQILGQGPKLLIQFQNNGVVDDSQLPKDRFSAERLKGVDSTLKIQPAKLEDSAVYLCASSLASSYNSPLHFGNGTRLTVT.

This clonotype was recorded many times. The rearrangement joins TRBV29-1 to TRBJ2-4; 7 bases match TRBD1. The CDR3 sequence is 13 residues long. V lost 4 bases to trimming and J lost 7 bases; unmatched junction nucleotides: 7. Germline CDR1 is SQVTM and CDR2 is ANQGSEA. This CDR3 is CSVGKGAENIQYF. The CDR3 DNA reads as TGCAGCGTTGGAAAGGGGGCGGAGAACATTCAGTACTTC.